These 20 T cell receptor beta chains were all obtained from the same sample, sequenced in a study of T-cell reconstitution after alpha-beta-depleted transplantation in children. Unique molecular identifiers were used to barcode this TCRbeta library. TCRdb reanalysed the PCR reads using MiXCR and keeps one entry per CDR3 protein. The sample contains 350,000 to 500,000 distinct CDR3 sequences, 43% of which appear only once. The starting material was PBMCs, obtained before TCRalphabeta/CD19-depleted stem cell transplant. These receptors all come from a girl between 2 and 10 years old with aplastic anemia, due to receive a stem cell transplant.

The V gene is TRBV20-1, the J gene TRBJ2-5; D perhaps matches TRBD2 (7 bases). V lost 0 bases and J lost 0, with 14 bases in between. Germline V gene lookup returns CDR1 DFQATT and CDR2 SNEGSKA (reference sequence). The CDR3 loop spans 16 amino acids. The CDR3 here is CSARDLRRGHQETQYF. The CDR3 nucleotides are TGCAGTGCTAGAGATCTCCGGCGGGGGCACCAAGAGACCCAGTACTTC.

This clonotype was seen repeatedly, ten times or more. The chain links TRBV27 to TRBJ2-1; 9 bases align to TRBD2. V lost 5 bases to trimming and J lost 4 bases; unmatched junction nucleotides: 6. This CDR3 spans 15 amino acids. Germline V lookup: CDR1 MNHEY, CDR2 SMNVEV (reference sequence). This chain's CDR3 is CASSTLAGEYNEQFF. Here the CDR3 DNA reads TGTGCCAGCAGTACCTTAGCGGGAGAATACAATGAGCAGTTCTTC.

The V gene is TRBV20-1, the J gene TRBJ2-1; 14 bases agree with TRBD2. The J segment lost 5 bases and the V segment lost 6 bases, leaving 6 bases of the junction unmatched. This CDR3 has 15 amino acids. The V gene's germline CDR1 is DFQATT and CDR2 SNEGSKA (reference sequence). In DNA, the CDR3 is TGCAGTGCGCCTAGACTAGCGGGAGGGGACAATGAGCAGTTCTTC. Its translation: CSAPRLAGGDNEQFF.

The table lists this clonotype with a few counts. The J gene is TRBJ2-1, the V gene TRBV5-1; unclear D gene. The germline gives CDR1 SGHRS, CDR2 YFSETQ. V gave up 0 bases and J gave up 2 bases, with 9 bases separating them. The CDR3 consists of 15 residues. The CDR3 loop reads CASSLGGLPYNEQFF. In DNA, the CDR3 is TGCGCCAGCAGCTTGGGTGGCCTTCCCTACAATGAGCAGTTCTTC. The variable domain in full, with the rest retrieved from reference TRBV5-1 and TRBJ2-1, is KAGVTQTPRYLIKTRGQQVTLSCSPISGHRSVSWYQQTPGQGLQFLFEYFSETQRNKGNFPGRFSGRQFSNSRSEMNVSTLELGDSALYLCASSLGGLPYNEQFFGPGTRLTVL.

At least ten counts were recorded for this clonotype. V is TRBV20-1 and J is TRBJ1-4, with 7 bases fitting TRBD1. CDR3 length: 15 residues. V gave up 3 bases and J gave up 4 bases; unmatched junction bases: 8. CDR1 is DFQATT, CDR2 SNEGSKA, per germline (reference sequence). Written as DNA, the CDR3 is TGCAGTGCTAGTCGTACGGGACAGCATAATGAAAAACTGTTTTTT. This sequence encodes CSASRTGQHNEKLFF.

This rearrangement joins TRBV20-1 to TRBJ2-7; maybe TRBD1 (5 bases). The CDR3 has 14 residues. V was clipped by 2 bases and J by 2 bases, with 13 bases between them. Germline CDR1 is DFQATT and CDR2 is SNEGSKA (reference sequence). The CDR3 DNA reads TGCAGTGCTAGATTCAGGGCTACCCCCTACGAGCAGTACTTC. It yields the protein CSARFRATPYEQYF.

This chain uses TRBV2 with TRBJ2-1; 7 bases map to TRBD2. J was trimmed by 1 base and V by 7 bases; bases with no gene match: 10. The CDR3 has 16 residues. Germline CDR1 SNHLY, CDR2 FYNNEI. The CDR3 sequence is CASTDGGRVSYNEQFF. CDR3 DNA: TGTGCCAGCACCGATGGGGGGAGGGTGTCCTACAATGAGCAGTTCTTC.

This clonotype was counted between two and nine times. This chain uses TRBV7-2 with TRBJ2-5, with TRBD1 matching over 11 bases. The CDR3 contains 13 residues. The trim removed 8 bases at V and 5 bases at J, leaving 4 bases unmatched. Germline values: CDR1 SGHTA, CDR2 FQGNSA. The DNA of the CDR3 is TGTGCCAGCGAGGGGGACAGGGGGGAGACCCAGTACTTC. Amino acids: CASEGDRGETQYF.

The V gene is TRBV20-1, the J gene TRBJ2-1, with D unresolved. The CDR3 extends over 11 amino acids. The V gene's germline CDR1 is DFQATT and CDR2 SNEGSKA (reference sequence). Trimming pared 7 bases from V and 4 bases from J, leaving 8 bases between. The CDR3: CSGTLYNEQFF. The CDR3 nucleotides are TGCAGTGGCACACTGTACAATGAGCAGTTCTTC.

This clonotype was detected many times. The chain carries TRBV15 and TRBJ2-5; 8 bases align to TRBD2. Trimming took 0 bases from V and 2 from J; bases not matched to a gene: 2. This CDR3 has 15 residues. CDR1 LNHNV and CDR2 YYDKDF come from the germline V gene (reference sequence). The CDR3 DNA follows: TGTGCCACCAGCAGAGATCGGGGGGGGCAAGAGACCCAGTACTTC. Its translation is CATSRDRGGQETQYF.

This clonotype occurred a few times. J is TRBJ1-5 and V is TRBV2; D unclear. This CDR3 is built from 15 residues. From germline, CDR1 is SNHLY and CDR2 FYNNEI. Trimming removed 0 bases from V and 4 bases from J, with 10 bases in between. CDR3 in DNA: TGTGCCAGCAGTGAAGCGCAATGGGGAAATCAGCCCCAGCATTTT. Its translation: CASSEAQWGNQPQHF. Based on the CDR3 plus reference TRBV2 and TRBJ1-5, the full variable domain is EPEVTQTPSHQVTQMGQEVILRCVPISNHLYFYWYRQILGQKVEFLVSFYNNEISEKSEIFDDQFSVERPDGSNFTLKIRSTKLEDSAMYFCASSEAQWGNQPQHFGDGTRLSIL.

The genes are TRBV5-1 and TRBJ1-2; D is undetermined. The CDR3 is made up of 14 amino acids. V lost 2 bases and J lost 1, with 9 bases in between. Per the germline V gene, CDR1 is SGHRS and CDR2 is YFSETQ. The CDR3 reads CASSFDGINYGYTF. CDR3 sequence (DNA): TGCGCCAGCAGCTTCGATGGGATTAACTATGGCTACACCTTC. Using reference TRBV5-1 and TRBJ1-2 for the parts outside the CDR3, the full variable domain is KAGVTQTPRYLIKTRGQQVTLSCSPISGHRSVSWYQQTPGQGLQFLFEYFSETQRNKGNFPGRFSGRQFSNSRSEMNVSTLELGDSALYLCASSFDGINYGYTFGSGTRLTVV.

CDR3 coding DNA: TGTGCCAGCAGCCCCGGACTAGCGGGAGCCACCGGGGAGCTGTTTTTT. Its translation: CASSPGLAGATGELFF. V is TRBV7-2 and J is TRBJ2-2, with TRBD2 matching over 13 bases. The V segment lost 5 bases and the J segment 4 bases; nucleotides outside the gene matches: 4. Germline CDR1 SGHTA, CDR2 FQGNSA. The CDR3 runs to 16 residues.

This clonotype was detected only a few times. The V gene is TRBV25-1, the J gene TRBJ1-5; no clear D. This CDR3 comprises 14 residues. V lost 1 base to trimming and J lost 6 bases, with 10 bases between them. Germline V gives CDR1 MGHDK, CDR2 SYGVNS. The CDR3 spells CASSELMELQPQHF. The CDR3 DNA reads TGTGCCAGCAGTGAATTGATGGAGCTTCAGCCCCAGCATTTT.

This chain connects TRBV7-9 to TRBJ1-1; D gene uncertain. This CDR3 has 14 amino acids. Germline CDR1 is SEHNR and CDR2 is FQNEAQ (reference sequence). V was shortened by 6 bases and J by 2 bases, with 13 bases between the two germline ends. CDR3 sequence: CASREGSLNTEAFF. The CDR3 nucleotides are TGTGCCAGCAGGGAGGGTTCCCTAAACACTGAAGCTTTCTTT. The full variable domain, rest sourced from reference TRBV7-9 and TRBJ1-1, is DTGVSQNPRHKITKRGQNVTFRCDPISEHNRLYWYRQTLGQGPEFLTYFQNEAQLEKSRLLSDRFSAERPKGSFSTLEIQRTEQGDSAMYLCASREGSLNTEAFFGQGTRLTVV.

This clonotype was seen only a few times. The chain carries TRBV5-1 and TRBJ1-4; the match to TRBD1 covers 8 bases. Trimming cost V 0 bases and J 7 bases; bases outside gene matches: 2. The CDR3 is 14 amino acids. Germline V gene lookup returns CDR1 SGHRS and CDR2 YFSETQ. Here the CDR3 DNA reads TGCGCCAGCAGCTTGGGACAGGGGTCTGAAAAACTGTTTTTT. This encodes CASSLGQGSEKLFF.

In DNA form, the CDR3 reads TGTGCCAGCAAGGGGGTGGGCAGGATCGATCAGCCCCAGCATTTT. As protein: CASKGVGRIDQPQHF. This chain connects TRBV6-1 to TRBJ1-5; a weak D match, TRBD1 (6 bases). The germline CDR1 and CDR2 sequences are MNHNS and SASEGT. The CDR3 spans 15 residues. Trimming left V 7 bases short and J 5 bases short, with 18 bases between.

This chain joins TRBV20-1 and TRBJ2-5; 12 positions agree with TRBD2. The germline V gene encodes CDR1 DFQATT and CDR2 SNEGSKA (reference sequence). This CDR3 is 16 amino acids long. J was trimmed by 3 bases and V by 5 bases; bases with no gene match: 10. For the CDR3, the DNA is TGCAGTGCTCCTTTCCTAGCGGGAGGGTGGAAAGAGACCCAGTACTTC. Its protein is CSAPFLAGGWKETQYF.

This clonotype was found a few times. V usage is TRBV7-9 and J usage is TRBJ2-1, with no clear D. There are 12 residues in the CDR3. Germline V lookup: CDR1 SEHNR, CDR2 FQNEAQ (reference sequence). V was trimmed by 2 bases and J by 7 bases, leaving 6 bases between them. CDR3 amino acids: CASSLRENEQFF. The CDR3 coding sequence is TGTGCCAGCAGCTTACGTGAAAATGAGCAGTTCTTC.

CDR3 sequence reads: CASTRTEDTEAFF. As DNA, the CDR3 is TGTGCCAGCACGCGGACGGAGGACACTGAAGCTTTCTTT. The J gene is TRBJ1-1, the V gene TRBV2, with unresolved D. The CDR3 spans 13 residues. The germline V gene encodes CDR1 SNHLY and CDR2 FYNNEI. The V end lost 7 bases, the J end lost 3 bases, and 12 bases lay between the germline ends. The full variable domain, with the rest looked up from reference TRBV2 and TRBJ1-1, is EPEVTQTPSHQVTQMGQEVILRCVPISNHLYFYWYRQILGQKVEFLVSFYNNEISEKSEIFDDQFSVERPDGSNFTLKIRSTKLEDSAMYFCASTRTEDTEAFFGQGTRLTVV.